This T cell receptor (beta chain) was captured by sequencing in a study of T cells expressing NK-cell markers. Study-level background: Each TCR beta repertoire originated in sorted T cells that were CD3+CD56+NKG2C+, CD3+CD56+NKG2C- or CD3+CD56-NKG2C+. There were seven HCMV-seropositive donors and one seronegative donor among the eight sequenced.

CDR1 is MNHEY, CDR2 SVGEGT, per germline. This CDR3 contains 13 residues. The authors made TCR beta cDNA libraries by 5'RACE template switching. This switching added a universal primer site and UMIs. TCRdb reprocessed the 5' RACE reads and reports one entry per CDR3 protein, with no DNA. The sample data list 500,000 or so distinct CDR3 sequences. The receptor's source is a man aged 18-30 years in good health. The specimen was blood T cells: a sorted CD56 or NKG2C T cell subset, CD4+ or CD8+ T cells, or bulk PBMC T cells (not recorded which). The gene calls are TRBV6-2 or TRBV6-3 and TRBJ2-7. CDR3 sequence reads: CASRFGTSYEQYF.